This T cell receptor (beta chain) was identified during a study of CD8+ T cells in alopecia areata. Study at large: It was oral tofacitinib, at 5 to 10 mg twice daily, that treated patients received.

The V gene's germline CDR1 is SEHNR and CDR2 FQNEAQ (reference sequence). CDR3 length: 14 amino acids. Deletions cut 3 bases from V and 8 bases from J, with 14 bases between. Sequencing templates came from extracted RNA that was reverse transcribed into cDNA. Libraries were prepared by immunoSEQ multiplex PCR; TCRdb keeps only in-frame clonotypes and omits some of them. The data show more than 90,000 clones, with 30% to 40% seen just once and approximately 2.8% held by the top ten. Study outcomes and limitations: Besides other cells, scalp samples also yield sequences of resident alphabeta T cells from normal skin.

Isolation of CD4+ and CD8+ T cells from PBMCs was achieved by sorting. This clone was seen only a few times. Its antigen remains unidentified. The rearrangement joins TRBV7-9 to TRBJ2-4, with a tentative D call TRBD1 (6 bases). This receptor was taken from a human donor with alopecia areata. The sample taken for sequencing was CD4+ T cells sorted from blood. The CDR3 loop is CASSFTQGSDIQYF. In nucleotides, the CDR3 is TGTGCCAGCAGCTTCACTCAGGGGAGCGACATTCAGTACTTC.